A selection of T cell receptor beta chains follows, all from one sample in a study of shared clonotypes between healthy human individuals. The repertoire was sequenced with immunoSEQ multiplex PCR; TCRdb's copy has only in-frame clones and lacks some. The sample holds 650,000 to 700,000 clones, about nine tenths seen once. The sequenced sample consisted of memory CD8+ T cells from PBMCs. The source of these receptors is a man between 18 and 29 years old in good health. Some clones in this sample may be carry-over from other donors' samples. CDR3s include the opening cysteine and the closing phenylalanine or tryptophan. A D gene is named only where the DNA matches it firmly. Where a row states a size, it is once, few, many or the class of an expanded clone; other rows omit it.

TRBV11-2,TRBD2,-,TRBJ2-7,TGTGCCAGCAGCCTCGGGACTAGCGTTTACGAGCAGTACTTC,CASSLGTSVYEQYF
TRBV27,-,many,TRBJ1-5,TGTGCCAGCACTCCTTATGGGCCAGCCAGCAATCAGCCCCAGCATTTT,CASTPYGPASNQPQHF
TRBV28,-,-,TRBJ2-3,TGTGCCAGCAGTTTCCAGGCACCTAGCACAGATACGCAGTATTTT,CASSFQAPSTDTQYF
TRBV5-4,TRBD1,-,TRBJ2-4,TGTGCCAGCACCATCCAGGGGGACCGAGCCAAAAACATTCAGTACTTC,CASTIQGDRAKNIQYF
TRBV7-9,TRBD1,few,TRBJ1-1,TGTGCCAGCAGACTACAGGGGGCCACTGAAGCTTTCTTT,CASRLQGATEAFF
TRBV19,-,-,TRBJ1-5,TGTGCCAGTAGTAGCCGCCGACAGGGCAATCAGCCCCAGCATTTT,CASSSRRQGNQPQHF
TRBV28,-,few,TRBJ1-2,TGTGCCACCTCCCCCGGGTACTATGGCTACACCTTC,CATSPGYYGYTF
TRBV5-1,TRBD1,-,TRBJ2-7,TGCGCCAGCAGCTTGGGGACAGGTTATTCCGAGCAGTACTTC,CASSLGTGYSEQYF
TRBV4-3,-,-,TRBJ2-1,TGCGCCAGCAGCCAAGATTCGGCCTACAATGAGCAGTTCTTC,CASSQDSAYNEQFF
TRBV7-8,-,-,TRBJ2-2,TGTGCCAGCAGCTTAGCGGGGCGGGTTTTAACTGCCGGGGAGCTGTTTTTT,CASSLAGRVLTAGELFF
TRBV28,-,-,TRBJ1-2,TGTGCCAGCAGCACCAGGTACCGGAACTATGGCTACACCTTC,CASSTRYRNYGYTF
TRBV14,TRBD2,-,TRBJ2-1,TGTGCCAGCAGAGAGGGACTAGCGGGATCCAATGAGCAGTTCTTC,CASREGLAGSNEQFF
TRBV4-1,TRBD1,-,TRBJ1-6,TGCGCCAGCACCGAGGGACCGGGACAGGGTGCTTCACCCCTCCACTTT,CASTEGPGQGASPLHF
TRBV7-8,TRBD1,once,TRBJ1-1,TGTGCCAGCAGCTCGGCGACAGGGGAGAACACTGAAGCTTTCTTT,CASSSATGENTEAFF
TRBV4-2,-,once,TRBJ2-5,TGTGCCAGCAGCCGGAGCGGGACACAAGAGACCCAGTACTTC,CASSRSGTQETQYF
TRBV4-3,-,few,TRBJ1-1,TGCGCCAGCCGATGGGGTGAGGGCACTGAAGCTTTCTTT,CASRWGEGTEAFF
TRBV9,-,-,TRBJ2-2,TGTGCCAGCAGCGTAGTATCGGACACCGGGGAGCTGTTTTTT,CASSVVSDTGELFF
TRBV27,-,-,TRBJ2-2,TGTGCCAGCAGTTTAAGAGCCGGGGAGCTGTTTTTT,CASSLRAGELFF
TRBV7-3,-,-,TRBJ2-1,TGTGCCAGCAGCTTATTGCCGCGGAGGGGTGGGAATGAGCAGTTCTTC,CASSLLPRRGGNEQFF
TRBV6-1,-,-,TRBJ1-4,TGTGCCAGCAGTGATGGGGGGTCCGAACTGTTTTTT,CASSDGGSELFF
TRBV4-2,TRBD1,-,TRBJ2-5,TGTGCCAGCAGCCAAGTCTCTCGGCTGGACAGGGGTCAAGAGACCCAGTACTTC,CASSQVSRLDRGQETQYF
TRBV30,TRBD1,-,TRBJ2-6,TGTGCCTGGAAAATTGGGGACAGGTACTCTGGGGCCAACGTCCTGACTTTC,CAWKIGDRYSGANVLTF
TRBV27,TRBD1,-,TRBJ2-7,TGTGCCAGCAGTTTATCGGGGGACAGCTCCTACGAGCAGTACTTC,CASSLSGDSSYEQYF
TRBV2,-,-,TRBJ2-1,TGTGCCAGCAAAAATCCGGGACTTTACAATGAGCAGTTCTTC,CASKNPGLYNEQFF
TRBV27,TRBD1,-,TRBJ2-5,TGTGCCAGCAGTTTAGGGACAGGGGCCCGGGAGACCCAGTACTTC,CASSLGTGARETQYF
TRBV4-2,-,-,TRBJ2-3,TGTGCCAGCAGCCAGGGCGCTCAACAAGATACGCAGTATTTT,CASSQGAQQDTQYF
TRBV19,-,-,TRBJ2-1,TGTGCCAGTAGTATAGACGAACTCCCCCAGAAGCAGTTCTTC,CASSIDELPQKQFF
TRBV30,TRBD1,-,TRBJ2-1,TGTGCCTGGAGCGACAGGGGGACGGGATGGTATGAGCAGTTCTTC,CAWSDRGTGWYEQFF
TRBV9,-,-,TRBJ2-3,TGTGCCAGCAGCGTACGAGGAGGGGCCACAGGCACAGATACGCAGTATTTT,CASSVRGGATGTDTQYF
TRBV28,-,-,TRBJ2-7,TGTGCCAGCAGCCGGACGGCCACCTACGAGCAGTACTTC,CASSRTATYEQYF
TRBV9,TRBD1,-,TRBJ2-3,TGTGCCAGCAGCTCATCGGACAGGGAGAGCACAGATACGCAGTATTTT,CASSSSDRESTDTQYF
TRBV27,-,-,TRBJ2-3,TGTGCCAGCAGTCCCCGGGCAGATACGCAGTATTTT,CASSPRADTQYF
TRBV7-6,-,once,TRBJ2-5,TGTGCCAGCAGCTTGGCTCTAAGGGAGACCCAGTACTTC,CASSLALRETQYF
TRBV2,-,-,TRBJ1-1,TGTGCCAGCAGTGAATCCCGGGAGCCTCCACTGACAGGAGCTTTCTTT,CASSESREPPLTGAFF
TRBV11-2,-,-,TRBJ2-7,TGTGCCAGCAGCTTAGGGGTCGGGAGTCCCTACGAGCAGTACTTC,CASSLGVGSPYEQYF
TRBV11-2,-,-,TRBJ2-3,TGTGCCAGCAGCTTAAGTTACGTAGACACAGATACGCAGTATTTT,CASSLSYVDTDTQYF
TRBV14,TRBD1,-,TRBJ1-5,TGTGCCAGCAGCCTGGACAGGGGTCAGCCCCAGCATTTT,CASSLDRGQPQHF
TRBV2,TRBD1,-,TRBJ2-7,TGTGCCAGCCTGACAGGGGCGTCCTACGAGCAGTACTTC,CASLTGASYEQYF
TRBV19,TRBD1,-,TRBJ1-5,TGTGCCAGTAGCCCTACAGGGGCTCTAAATCAGCCCCAGCATTTT,CASSPTGALNQPQHF
TRBV7-9,-,-,TRBJ1-2,TGTGCCAGCGAAAGAGGGATCTCCTATGGCTACACCTTC,CASERGISYGYTF
TRBV9,-,-,TRBJ2-1,TGTGCCAGCACTTCCCAGCAGGGGATTGAGCAGTTCTTC,CASTSQQGIEQFF
TRBV27,-,few,TRBJ1-5,TGTGCCAGACGAGATCGACAGACCAATCAGCCCCAGCATTTT,CARRDRQTNQPQHF
TRBV4-3,TRBD1,once,TRBJ1-1,TGCGCCAGCAGCCAAGATCCTCTGGGACAGGGTAGCGAGGGCACTGAAGCTTTCTTT,CASSQDPLGQGSEGTEAFF
TRBV27,-,-,TRBJ1-5,TGTGCCAGCAGCCCCTCAGGGAGGAATCAGCCCCAGCATTTT,CASSPSGRNQPQHF
TRBV5-6,TRBD2,-,TRBJ2-7,TGTGCCAGCAGCTCTGGACTAGCGGGCCCTAGGGCCGAGCAGTACTTC,CASSSGLAGPRAEQYF
TRBV11-2,-,-,TRBJ1-2,TGTGCCAGCAGCGTACCGGGGCTGAGCTATGGCTACACCTTC,CASSVPGLSYGYTF
TRBV7-2,TRBD2,-,TRBJ2-1,TGTGCCAGCAGCCGGGCGGGAGTTGAGCAGTTCTTC,CASSRAGVEQFF
TRBV7-9,-,-,TRBJ1-1,TGTGCCAGCAGCTTAGCAGGGTCGGGGGCTTTCTTT,CASSLAGSGAFF
TRBV5-1,TRBD2,-,TRBJ2-5,TGCGCCAGCAGCAAGGGACTATGGGGGGTGAGGGAGACCCAGTACTTC,CASSKGLWGVRETQYF
TRBV4-1,-,-,TRBJ2-7,TGCGCCAGCAGCCAAAGGGGACCGGGGCCCCTCTACGAGCAGTACTTC,CASSQRGPGPLYEQYF
TRBV19,TRBD2,-,TRBJ2-5,TGTGCCAGTAGTCCTCGGCTAGCGGGCCAAGAGACCCAGTACTTC,CASSPRLAGQETQYF
TRBV21-1,-,-,TRBJ2-7,TGTGCCAGCAGCACGTTGACAGGGCCCTACGAGCAGTACTTC,CASSTLTGPYEQYF
TRBV2,-,-,TRBJ2-3,TGTGCCAGCGGAACTCCCCGTTATGGGGGCACTAGCACAGATACGCAGTATTTT,CASGTPRYGGTSTDTQYF
TRBV11-2,TRBD1,-,TRBJ2-3,TGTGCCAGCAGCTTCCGTAGGGACAGGCAATTTACAGATACGCAGTATTTT,CASSFRRDRQFTDTQYF
TRBV7-6,-,-,TRBJ2-3,TGTGCCAGCAGCTCAGCGGGTATGGGGACAGATACGCAGTATTTT,CASSSAGMGTDTQYF